The TCR beta chain under discussion was sequenced for a study of cytotoxic CD8 clonotypes in ibrutinib-treated CLL. CDR3 length: 14 amino acids. With 8 bases removed from V and 2 bases from J, the gap between germline ends came to 15 bases. Germline values: CDR1 SGHVS, CDR2 FQNEAQ. Clones were read by immunoSEQ multiplex PCR, and TCRdb kept only the in-frame ones, dropping some. The sample includes tens of thousands of clones, approximately 45% seen only once; the top ten take approximately 17%. This TCR came from a human donor with chronic lymphocytic leukemia. The chain recombines TRBV7-8 with TRBJ2-5; perhaps D is TRBD1 or TRBD2 (7 bases each). This specimen was PBMCs, taken before ibrutinib treatment. The CDR3, as DNA: TGTGCCAGCGTTGGGGGGGGACAGCAAGAGACCCAGTACTTC. Amino acid sequence: CASVGGGQQETQYF.